This paragraph covers one TCR beta chain sequence. The sample holds a few counts of this clone. No cognate antigen has been identified for it. Per-base quality was not reported, and no clone a single base away is much larger than it. At one collaborating source in Seattle, patients were enrolled during active infection and were followed longitudinally through the course of disease. Each collaborating institution followed its own protocols to collect whole blood in K2EDTA tubes. For TCRbeta analysis, collaborator samples were shipped as frozen whole blood, as isolated PBMCs, or as DNA extracted from either sample type. The immunoSEQ Assay, a bias-controlled multiplex PCR, was used to amplify TCRbeta CDR3 regions from genomic DNA. Under the source paper's analysis protocol: Within the assay, amplification of reference gene primers was used to estimate how many nucleated cells each sample contained. To quantify the absolute abundance of each unique TCRbeta CDR3 rearrangement, sequence reads were collapsed and filtered. Productive Simpson clonality was computed per sample as the square root of Simpson's diversity index over productive rearrangements. Not all clones reach the TCRdb copy of this immuneACCESS table, which keeps in-frame sequences only. Checked studies attribute under half of the gap to unresolved V genes and leave the rest unexplained. V, J and clone size are taken as reported in that table, and D and trimming were inferred from the DNA itself. In all, the sample holds about 200,000 clones, and around 85% of those were seen once. The leading ten clones occupy 0.95% of the sample.

The data were obtained in a study of blood T cell repertoires in COVID-19 (dated by TCRdb to 2018 to 2021). In terms of the full investigation: Collaborator samples came from the United States, Italy and Spain and covered acute and convalescent phases of COVID-19. The material from the prospective study consisted of cDNA or gDNA derived from T cells, B-cell-depleted T cells, or PBMCs. Deeply sampled blood TCRbeta repertoires from subjects exposed to, actively infected with, or recovered from COVID-19 were included in the dataset. The repertoires were made available in a free public database intended to serve as a resource for research on the immune response to SARS-CoV-2. Samples were obtained from the ongoing ImmuneRACE study (first 160 participants) and from over 1,000 subjects provided by 6 global collaborators. Nearly every sample came with metadata listing a de-identified subject ID, COVID-19 status, age in years and sex. Where HLA class I and class II types were available, the types were taken from metadata supplied by the sample provider, not from assay-based typing.

The cysteine opens and the phenylalanine closes a CDR3 of 13 amino acids. CDR3 DNA only is kept here, 39 bases in frame from base 1. V and J are truncated by 2 bases and 6 bases respectively, leaving an intervening sequence of 10 bases. CDR1 is given as SNHLY and CDR2 as FYNNEI, both from the germline V gene. Overall study results and their limits: Clinical and demographic metadata were provided uncurated, with the amount varying by source and participant.

Here the chain combines TRBV2 and TRBJ1-1, with an unclear D gene assignment. Sequencing was done on a sample of peripheral blood. The origin of this receptor is a man aged 55 to 70 with COVID-19, enrolled during active disease. Read as DNA, the sequence is TGTGCCAGCAGTGAAAACGGTGGAGCTGAAGCTTTCTTT. This sequence encodes CASSENGGAEAFF.